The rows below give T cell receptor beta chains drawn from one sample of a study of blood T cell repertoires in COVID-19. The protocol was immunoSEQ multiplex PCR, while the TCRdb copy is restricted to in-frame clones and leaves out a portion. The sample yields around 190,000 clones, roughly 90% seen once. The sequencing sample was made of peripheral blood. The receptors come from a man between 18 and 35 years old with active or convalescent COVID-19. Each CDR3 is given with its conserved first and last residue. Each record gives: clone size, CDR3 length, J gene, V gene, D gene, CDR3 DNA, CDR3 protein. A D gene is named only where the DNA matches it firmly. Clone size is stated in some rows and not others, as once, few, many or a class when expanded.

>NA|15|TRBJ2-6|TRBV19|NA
TGTGCCAGTAGCCTACGGGGCTCTGGGGCCAACGTCCTGACTTTC
CASSLRGSGANVLTF
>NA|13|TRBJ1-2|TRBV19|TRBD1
TGTGCCAGTAGTACCGGACAGGGCCGGGGCTACACCTTC
CASSTGQGRGYTF
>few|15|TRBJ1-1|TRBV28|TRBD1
TGTGCCAGCAGTACGACAGGGGGCGCAGGGACTGAAGCTTTCTTT
CASSTTGGAGTEAFF
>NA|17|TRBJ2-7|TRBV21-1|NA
TGTGCCAGCAGCAAAAGGGGGTGGGGGCCAGCGGCCGACGAGCAGTACTTC
CASSKRGWGPAADEQYF
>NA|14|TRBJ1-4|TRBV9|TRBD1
TGTGCCAGCAGCGCCCGGACAGGGAGGGAAAAACTGTTTTTT
CASSARTGREKLFF
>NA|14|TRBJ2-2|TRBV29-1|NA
TGCAGCGTTGAAGGGGAATGGGGAGCCGGGGAGCTGTTTTTT
CSVEGEWGAGELFF
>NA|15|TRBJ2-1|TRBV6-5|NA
TGTGCCAGCAGACGCGGCGCAGCCTCCTACAATGAGCAGTTCTTC
CASRRGAASYNEQFF
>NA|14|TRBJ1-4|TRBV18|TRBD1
TGTGCCAGCTCGTCCGGACAGGGCGTTGAAAAACTGTTTTTT
CASSSGQGVEKLFF
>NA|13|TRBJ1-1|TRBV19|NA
TGTGCCAGTAGTTCGACATCGGACACTGAAGCTTTCTTT
CASSSTSDTEAFF
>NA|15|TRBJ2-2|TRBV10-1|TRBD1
TGCGCCAGCATACTAGGGGGCTCGTGCACCGGGGAGCTGTTTTTT
CASILGGSCTGELFF
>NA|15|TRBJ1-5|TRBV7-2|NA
TGTGCCAGCAGCTTAATCGGGGATAGCAATCAGCCCCAGCATTTT
CASSLIGDSNQPQHF
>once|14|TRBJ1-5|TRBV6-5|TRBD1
TGTGCCAGCAGGTCGACAGGGGACAATCAGCCCCAGCATTTT
CASRSTGDNQPQHF